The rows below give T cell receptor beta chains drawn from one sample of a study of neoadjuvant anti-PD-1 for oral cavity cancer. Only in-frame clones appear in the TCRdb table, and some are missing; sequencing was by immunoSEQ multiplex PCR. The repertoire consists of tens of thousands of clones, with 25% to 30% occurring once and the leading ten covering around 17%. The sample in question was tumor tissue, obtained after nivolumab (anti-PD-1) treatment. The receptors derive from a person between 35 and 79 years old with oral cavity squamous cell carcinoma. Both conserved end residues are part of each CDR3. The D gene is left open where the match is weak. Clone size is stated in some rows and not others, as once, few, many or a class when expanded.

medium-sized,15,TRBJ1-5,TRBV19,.,CASSIWGGGNQPQHF,TGTGCCAGTAGTATTTGGGGTGGGGGCAATCAGCCCCAGCATTTT
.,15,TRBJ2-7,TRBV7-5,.,CVRSFRAGNSYEQYF,TGTGTCAGAAGCTTTAGAGCGGGGAACTCCTACGAGCAGTACTTC
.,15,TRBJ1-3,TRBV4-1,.,CASSPWTVSGNTIYF,TGCGCCAGCAGCCCGTGGACAGTCTCTGGAAACACCATATATTTT
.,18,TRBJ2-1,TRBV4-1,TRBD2,CASSQEGLAGGPRGEQFF,TGCGCCAGCAGCCAAGAGGGACTAGCGGGGGGGCCGAGAGGTGAGCAGTTCTTC
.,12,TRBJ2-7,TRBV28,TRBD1,CAIHQGADEQYF,TGTGCCATTCATCAGGGGGCTGACGAGCAGTACTTC
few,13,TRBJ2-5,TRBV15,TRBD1,CATGTGGAETQYF,TGTGCCACGGGAACAGGGGGCGCTGAGACCCAGTACTTC
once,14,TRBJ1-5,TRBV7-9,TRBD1,CASSDGQGIQPQHF,TGTGCCAGCAGCGACGGACAGGGCATTCAGCCCCAGCATTTT
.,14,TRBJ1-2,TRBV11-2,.,CASSLDRHSYGYTF,TGTGCCAGCAGCTTAGATCGACATTCCTATGGCTACACCTTC
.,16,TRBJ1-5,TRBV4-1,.,CASSQGSTHSNQPQHF,TGCGCCAGCAGCCAAGGCAGTACACATAGCAATCAGCCCCAGCATTTT
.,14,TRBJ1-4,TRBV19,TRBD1,CASSIRQGGEKLFF,TGTGCCAGTAGTATAAGACAGGGGGGTGAAAAACTGTTTTTT
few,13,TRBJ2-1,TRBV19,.,CASSMLAQGEQFF,TGTGCCAGTAGTATGCTAGCACAGGGTGAGCAGTTCTTC
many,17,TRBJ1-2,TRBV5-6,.,CASSLAGREGGHYGYTF,TGTGCCAGCAGCTTGGCCGGCAGGGAGGGAGGTCACTATGGCTACACCTTC
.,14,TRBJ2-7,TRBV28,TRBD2,CASSPGLARYEQYF,TGTGCCAGCAGTCCAGGACTAGCCCGCTACGAGCAGTACTTC
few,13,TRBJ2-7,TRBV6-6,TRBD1,CASSLRTGYEQYF,TGTGCCAGCAGTTTACGGACAGGATACGAGCAGTACTTC
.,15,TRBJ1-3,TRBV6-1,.,CASLQQADSGNTIYF,TGTGCCTCTCTTCAGCAGGCAGACTCTGGAAACACCATATATTTT
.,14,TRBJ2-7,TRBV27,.,CASSLSLAHYEQYF,TGTGCCAGCAGTTTATCGTTAGCCCACTACGAGCAGTACTTC
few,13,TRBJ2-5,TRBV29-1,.,CSVTPLARETQYF,TGCAGCGTCACCCCACTAGCTCGAGAGACCCAGTACTTC
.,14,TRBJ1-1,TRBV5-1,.,CASRRSGESTEAFF,TGCGCCAGCAGGAGGAGTGGGGAGTCCACTGAAGCTTTCTTT
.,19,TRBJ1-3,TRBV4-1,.,CASSQTPWPLRDSGNTIYF,TGCGCCAGCAGCCAGACCCCTTGGCCCCTAAGGGACTCTGGAAACACCATATATTTT
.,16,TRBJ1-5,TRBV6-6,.,CASSQWGPRSNQPQHF,TGTGCCAGCAGCCAATGGGGGCCCAGAAGCAATCAGCCCCAGCATTTT
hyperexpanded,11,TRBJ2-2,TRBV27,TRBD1,CASGGTGELFF,TGTGCCTCAGGGGGCACCGGGGAGCTGTTTTTT
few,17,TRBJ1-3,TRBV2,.,CASRGGTGTISGNTIYF,TGTGCCAGCAGGGGGGGAACAGGGACCATCTCTGGAAACACCATATATTTT
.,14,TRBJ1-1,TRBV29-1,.,CSVGQGMMNTEAFF,TGCAGCGTTGGTCAGGGGATGATGAACACTGAAGCTTTCTTT
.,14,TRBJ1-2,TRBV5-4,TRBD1,CASSLAGQTYGYTF,TGTGCCAGCAGCTTGGCGGGACAGACCTATGGCTACACCTTC
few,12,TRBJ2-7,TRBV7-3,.,CASSSPGYEQYF,TGTGCCAGCAGCTCTCCAGGGTACGAGCAGTACTTC
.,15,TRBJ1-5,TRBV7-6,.,CASSSTGNSNQPQHF,TGTGCCAGCAGCTCCACAGGGAATAGCAATCAGCCCCAGCATTTT
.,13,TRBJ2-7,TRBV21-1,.,CAPFPTVSYEQYF,TGTGCCCCGTTTCCGACAGTCTCCTACGAGCAGTACTTC
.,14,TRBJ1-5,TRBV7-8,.,CASRNYANNQPQHF,TGTGCCAGCAGAAATTACGCCAACAATCAGCCCCAGCATTTT
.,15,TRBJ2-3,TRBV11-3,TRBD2,CASSLGGKSADTQYF,TGTGCCAGCAGCTTGGGGGGGAAAAGCGCAGATACGCAGTATTTT
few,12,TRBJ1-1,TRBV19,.,CASSLRNTEAFF,TGTGCCAGTAGTCTGAGAAACACTGAAGCTTTCTTT
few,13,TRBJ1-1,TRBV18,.,CASSPQGSTEAFF,TGTGCCAGCTCACCCCAGGGCTCCACTGAAGCTTTCTTT
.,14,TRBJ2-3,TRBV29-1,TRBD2,CSVVPAGLTDTQYF,TGCAGCGTTGTTCCAGCGGGGCTCACAGATACGCAGTATTTT
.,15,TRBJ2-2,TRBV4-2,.,CASSQGGIYTGELFF,TGTGCCAGCAGCCAAGGGGGAATCTACACCGGGGAGCTGTTTTTT
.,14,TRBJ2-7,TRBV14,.,CASSQDLASYEQYF,TGTGCCAGCAGCCAAGATCTAGCATCCTACGAGCAGTACTTC
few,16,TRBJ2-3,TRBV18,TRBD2,CASSPGLAIPPDTQYF,TGTGCCAGCTCACCGGGACTAGCGATCCCCCCAGATACGCAGTATTTT
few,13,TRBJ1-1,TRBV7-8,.,CASSLTLNTEAFF,TGTGCCAGCAGCCTGACATTGAACACTGAAGCTTTCTTT
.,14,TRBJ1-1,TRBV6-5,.,CASSPTVRATEAFF,TGTGCCAGCAGTCCTACAGTGCGGGCCACTGAAGCTTTCTTT
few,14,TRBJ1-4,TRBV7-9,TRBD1,CASSSGTVGEKLFF,TGTGCCAGCAGCTCCGGGACAGTCGGTGAAAAACTGTTTTTT
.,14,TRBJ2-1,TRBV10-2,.,CATLTRTRHNEQFF,TGCGCCACCCTGACAAGGACAAGACACAATGAGCAGTTCTTC
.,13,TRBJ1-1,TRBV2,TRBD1,CASSRDRSTEAFF,TGTGCCAGCAGCCGGGACAGGAGCACTGAAGCTTTCTTT
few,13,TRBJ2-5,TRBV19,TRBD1,CASSTRQGETQYF,TGTGCCAGTAGCACCCGACAGGGGGAGACCCAGTACTTC
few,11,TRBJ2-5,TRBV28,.,CASSRRETQYF,TGTGCCAGCAGCCGCCGGGAGACCCAGTACTTC
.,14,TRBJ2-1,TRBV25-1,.,CASSVVGGGDEQFF,TGTGCCAGCAGTGTGGTAGGGGGAGGGGATGAGCAGTTCTTC